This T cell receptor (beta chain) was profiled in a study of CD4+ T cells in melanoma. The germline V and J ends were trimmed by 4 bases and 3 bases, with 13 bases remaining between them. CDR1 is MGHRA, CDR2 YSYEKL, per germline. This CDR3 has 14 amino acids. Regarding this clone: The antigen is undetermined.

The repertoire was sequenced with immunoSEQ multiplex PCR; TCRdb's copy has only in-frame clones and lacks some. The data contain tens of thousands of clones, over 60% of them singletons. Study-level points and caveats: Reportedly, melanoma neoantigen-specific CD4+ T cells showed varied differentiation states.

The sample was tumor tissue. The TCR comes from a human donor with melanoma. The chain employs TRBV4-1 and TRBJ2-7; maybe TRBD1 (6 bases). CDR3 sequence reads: CASSPRTESYEQYF. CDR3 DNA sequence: TGCGCCAGCAGCCCCCGGACAGAAAGCTACGAGCAGTACTTC.